The rows below give T cell receptor beta chains drawn from one sample of a study of cytomegalovirus exposure and HLA in healthy donors. The method was immunoSEQ multiplex PCR; TCRdb's version includes in-frame clones alone and lacks a portion of them. The table includes roughly 120,000 clones, approximately 15% detected once. The sequenced sample consisted of PBMCs. Every receptor here comes from a woman between 18 and 29 years old in good health and CMV-seronegative. CDR3s leave out the opening cysteine and the closing phenylalanine or tryptophan. Each record gives: V gene, J gene, CDR3 protein.

TRBV11-1	TRBJ2-5	ASRSHPPRETQY
TRBV5-4	TRBJ2-7	ASSQGANLYEQY
TRBV5-4	TRBJ1-1	ASSFGGSYTEAF
TRBV6-5	TRBJ2-7	ASKRQGEYEQY
TRBV5-6	TRBJ2-3	ASNLGTGVPDTQY
TRBV28	TRBJ1-5	ASQSARLHSNQPQH
TRBV6-5	TRBJ2-1	ASSPPRRGDEQF
TRBV10-3	TRBJ2-3	AISEYEGTDTQY
TRBV5-1	TRBJ1-5	ASSRTGGAKPQH
TRBV4-2	TRBJ2-7	ASSQGVLAEPDYEQY
TRBV28	TRBJ1-1	ASRNQNRARKEAF
TRBV21-1	TRBJ2-2	APALYGGPNTGELF
TRBV29-1	TRBJ1-1	SGGGNTEAF
TRBV27	TRBJ1-5	ATNARGPLNSNQPQH
TRBV27	TRBJ1-2	ASSDRQGAGGYT
TRBV5-1	TRBJ1-1	ASSLGNIDRAEAF
TRBV9	TRBJ1-2	ASSVDLGTGDGYT
TRBV19	TRBJ2-3	ASSTSGSGGDTQY
TRBV6-5	TRBJ1-2	ASSSRLSYGYT
TRBV28	TRBJ1-6	ASSFLSSNSPLH
TRBV9	TRBJ2-7	ASGATQGNEQY
TRBV25-1	TRBJ2-7	ASGRNRGYEQY
TRBV30	TRBJ1-1	AWSVGPNTEAF
TRBV23-1	TRBJ2-7	ASRPQSHSSYEQY
TRBV5-1	TRBJ1-2	ASSPGQGEYGYT
TRBV28	TRBJ2-4	ASSSPPTGDIQY
TRBV25-1	TRBJ2-7	ASSPLADPYEQY
TRBV11-2	TRBJ2-1	ASSLAGNEQF
TRBV7-9	TRBJ1-5	ASSRSQGKDPNQPQH
TRBV19	TRBJ1-1	ASNSGGFTEAF
TRBV6-1	TRBJ2-3	AHGTGFDAQY
TRBV27	TRBJ2-3	ASSQMVAGRSDTQY
TRBV15	TRBJ2-3	ATSRAPRGGAGTDTQY
TRBV4-3	TRBJ1-1	ASSQDSGGTEAF
TRBV7-9	TRBJ1-4	ASSLRTGTGVNEKLF
TRBV6-1	TRBJ2-7	ASSESGESYEQY